Listed here is a single T cell receptor (beta chain). Its antigen is undetermined. This sample is part of a study of regulatory T cells in long-lasting Graves disease. Findings and limits, study-wide: Persistent disease favored TRBV28, TRBJ1-2 and TRBJ2-5.

Documented time point: persistent/refractory GD, antithyroid drugs over 5 years with positive TRAb. Construction of the TCR library relied on RNA isolated from PBMCs. Arm-PCR of CDR3 regions and iRepertoire HTBI primers were the basis on which TCR beta libraries were built. Using its own MiXCR run on the multiplex PCR reads, TCRdb lists one record per CDR3 protein. There are 250,000 to 300,000 distinct CDR3 sequences in the sample; 20% to 25% occur only once, and about 56% lies in the top ten. CDR3 length equals 14 residues. With 1 base removed from V and 8 bases from J, the gap between germline ends came to 11 bases. Germline lookup yields CDR1 LGHDT and CDR2 YNNKEL (reference sequence).

The specimen comprised peripheral blood mononuclear cells (PBMCs), sampled when the disease was refractory, from a patient treated with antithyroid drugs. The TCR sequence derives from a female donor with Graves disease. J is TRBJ1-4 and V is TRBV3-1; tentative D call: TRBD1 (5 bases). CDR3 DNA sequence: TGTGCCAGCAGCCAAGGGTCAGGGTCCGAAAAACTGTTTTTT. Amino acid sequence: CASSQGSGSEKLFF.